The 12 T cell receptor beta chains given below trace back to one sample, sequenced in a study of CXCR3-negative and CXCR3-positive naive CD8 T cells. Libraries of TRB cDNA were made by 5' RACE and carried UMIs. TCRdb re-called the 5' RACE reads; every CDR3 protein appears as one record, without DNA. This sample's table reports over 80,000 distinct CDR3 sequences. Sequenced: naive CXCR3- CD8+ T cells from blood. Subset described: CD45RO-CCR7+CD27+CD95- naive CD8+ T cells lacking CXCR3 (TNR3-). The receptors originated from a human donor in good health. Some clones in this sample may be carry-over from other donors' samples.

This sequence joins TRBV29-1 and TRBJ2-1; TCRdb names TRBD2, which stays unverified in the absence of DNA. CDR3 length equals 15 residues. Germline CDR1 is SQVTM and CDR2 is ANQGSEA. The CDR3 sequence is CSVESGTSGSNEQFF.

This rearrangement joins TRBV4-2 to TRBJ1-1; no DNA is available, so the TRBD1 call from TCRdb remains unchecked. Germline loops: CDR1 LGHNA, CDR2 YNFKEQ. This CDR3 has 16 amino acids. The chain's CDR3 is CASSPTGTGTHTEAFF.

The chain uses TRBV27 and TRBJ2-7. The CDR3 length is 13 residues. Germline CDR1 reads MNHEY; CDR2 reads SMNVEV (reference sequence). The CDR3 loop is CASSATVSYEQYF.

V usage is TRBV7-3 and J usage is TRBJ2-1; there is no DNA to check the TCRdb D call of TRBD1. The length of the CDR3 is 14 residues. The germline CDR1 and CDR2 sequences are SGHTA and FQGTGA. CDR3 loop: CASSLQTGFNEQFF.

V and J are TRBV15 and TRBJ1-2; TCRdb calls TRBD1, which cannot be checked without DNA. CDR3 length equals 16 residues. In germline, CDR1 is LNHNV, CDR2 YYDKDF (reference sequence). CDR3: CATSRDRGGINYGYTF.

The V and J genes are TRBV29-1 and TRBJ2-3; absent DNA, TCRdb's TRBD1 call cannot be checked. From germline, CDR1 is SQVTM and CDR2 ANQGSEA. This CDR3 contains 14 residues. The chain's CDR3 is CSAVGTGAADTQYF.

The gene calls are TRBV6-5 and TRBJ1-2; without DNA, the TCRdb call of TRBD1 cannot be checked. The CDR3 consists of 15 residues. Germline CDR1 MNHEY, CDR2 SVGAGI. The CDR3 spells CASSPIRDIAYGYTF.

J is TRBJ2-5 and V is TRBV9; the TCRdb D gene call, TRBD1, has no DNA to confirm it. The CDR3 length is 15 residues. The germline V gene has CDR1 SGDLS and CDR2 YYNGEE. Here the CDR3 reads CASSEDRGGGETQYF.

The CDR3 loop reads CASSFLEMGTEAFF. This chain uses TRBV11-2 with TRBJ1-1. The CDR3 has 14 residues. CDR1 and CDR2 (germline): SGHAT, FQNNGV. The variable domain in full, completed from reference TRBV11-2 and TRBJ1-1, reads EAGVAQSPRYKIIEKRQSVAFWCNPISGHATLYWYQQILGQGPKLLIQFQNNGVVDDSQLPKDRFSAERLKGVDSTLKIQPAKLEDSAVYLCASSFLEMGTEAFFGQGTRLTVV.

The gene calls are TRBV2 and TRBJ2-1. The CDR3 is 15 amino acids. Per the germline V gene, CDR1 is SNHLY and CDR2 is FYNNEI. CDR3 sequence reads: CASLEGGSGYNEQFF. The variable domain in full, with the rest retrieved from reference TRBV2 and TRBJ2-1, is EPEVTQTPSHQVTQMGQEVILRCVPISNHLYFYWYRQILGQKVEFLVSFYNNEISEKSEIFDDQFSVERPDGSNFTLKIRSTKLEDSAMYFCASLEGGSGYNEQFFGPGTRLTVL.

The rearrangement joins TRBV5-1 to TRBJ2-3; TCRdb outputs TRBD1, but without DNA this stays unchecked. CDR3 length equals 16 residues. Germline values: CDR1 SGHRS, CDR2 YFSETQ. The CDR3 loop reads CASSGDRGGSTDTQYF.

J is TRBJ2-1 and V is TRBV7-3; TCRdb names TRBD2, which stays unverified in the absence of DNA. Germline lookup yields CDR1 SGHTA and CDR2 FQGTGA. This CDR3 contains 15 residues. Here the CDR3 reads CASSYTGLADNEQFF.